This T cell receptor (beta chain) was sequenced during a study of T-cell memory formation after mild COVID-19. General study points: Proof of SARS-CoV-2 specificity was absent for the second-wave clones that crested on day 37. Contracting CD8+ clones were enriched in EMRA, CD4+ mainly in CM and EM. Whereas later expanders leaned CD4+, clones contracting day 15 to 85 showed a balanced CD4/CD8 makeup.

After 5'RACE with constant-segment primers, TCR alpha and TCR beta cDNA libraries carrying sample barcodes and UMIs were obtained. Each CDR3 protein gets one entry after TCRdb re-called the 5' RACE reads with MiXCR. The data contain 500,000 to 550,000 distinct CDR3 sequences, around 21% of them seen just once; the ten biggest clones take up 12%. On this clonotype itself: What it binds is not known.

CDR3 size: 13 residues. Trimming removed 0 bases from V and 5 bases from J, with 7 bases in between. CDR1 KGHDR and CDR2 SFDVKD come from the germline V gene. The TCR was taken from an adult woman who had mild COVID-19 (a few samples of this study predate the infection). Cell type and time point are not known. This chain connects TRBV24-1 to TRBJ2-7; possible D gene TRBD1, 5 bases. Source material: PBMCs or a T cell subset sorted from them (not recorded which). The CDR3 loop is CATSDLGRDEQYF. CDR3 nucleotide sequence: TGTGCCACCAGTGATTTGGGCAGGGACGAGCAGTACTTC.